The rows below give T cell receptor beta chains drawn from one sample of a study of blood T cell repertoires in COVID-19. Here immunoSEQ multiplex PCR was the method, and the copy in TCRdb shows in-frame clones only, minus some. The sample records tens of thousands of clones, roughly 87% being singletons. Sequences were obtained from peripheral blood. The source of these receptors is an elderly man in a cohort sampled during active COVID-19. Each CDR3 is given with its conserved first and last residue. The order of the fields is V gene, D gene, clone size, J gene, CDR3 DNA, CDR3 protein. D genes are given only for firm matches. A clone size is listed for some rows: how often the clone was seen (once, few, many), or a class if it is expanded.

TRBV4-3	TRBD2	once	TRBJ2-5	TGCGCCAGCAGCCAAGCCAGGGGACTAGCGGGGATAAGAGAGACCCAGTACTTC	CASSQARGLAGIRETQYF
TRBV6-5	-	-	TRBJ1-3	TGTGCCAGCCAGGGGACAAGAAATGGAAACACCATATATTTT	CASQGTRNGNTIYF
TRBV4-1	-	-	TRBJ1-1	TGCGCCAGCAGCCAAGGACTAACCCTCACTGAAGCTTTCTTT	CASSQGLTLTEAFF
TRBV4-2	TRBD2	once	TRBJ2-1	TGTGCCAGCAGGGAAGGACTAGCGGGAGTTAATGAGCAGTTCTTC	CASREGLAGVNEQFF
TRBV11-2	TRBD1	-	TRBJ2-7	TGTGCCAGCAGCGATCCGGGACAGGGGTCCTACGAGCAGTACTTC	CASSDPGQGSYEQYF
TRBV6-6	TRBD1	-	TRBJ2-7	TGTGCCAGCAGTTACAGGACAGGGGGCTACGAGCAGTACTTC	CASSYRTGGYEQYF
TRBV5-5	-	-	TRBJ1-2	TGTGCCAGCAGCTTGGGGCAGGATGGCTACACCTTC	CASSLGQDGYTF
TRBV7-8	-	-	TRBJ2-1	TGTGCCAGCAGGGAGATTGACAGCCACAATGAGCAGTTCTTC	CASREIDSHNEQFF
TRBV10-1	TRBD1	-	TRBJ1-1	TGCGCCTTACGAGAAGAGGGCAGGGGGCGAAAGACTGAAGCTTTCTTT	CALREEGRGRKTEAFF
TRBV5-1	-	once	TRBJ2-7	TGCGCCAGCAGCCCCGGTGGGGGCCGGGGATACGAGCAGTACTTC	CASSPGGGRGYEQYF
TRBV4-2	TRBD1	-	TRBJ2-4	TGTGCCAGCAGCCAAGAACCGACAGGGCTTAGCAAAAACATTCAGTACTTC	CASSQEPTGLSKNIQYF
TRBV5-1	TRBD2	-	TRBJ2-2	TGCGCCAGCAGCCTACTAGCGGGGGCTGGTACCGGGGAGCTGTTTTTT	CASSLLAGAGTGELFF
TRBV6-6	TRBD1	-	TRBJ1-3	TGTGCCAGCAGTTCGGGACAGGGCAGATCTGGAAACACCATATATTTT	CASSSGQGRSGNTIYF
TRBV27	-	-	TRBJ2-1	TGTGCCAGCAGTTTATCCAGGGGAGAGCAGTTCTTC	CASSLSRGEQFF
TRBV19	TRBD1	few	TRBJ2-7	TGTGCCAGTAGTATACAGGGGGCTGGCAGAGAGCAGTACTTC	CASSIQGAGREQYF
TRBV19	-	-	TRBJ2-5	TGTGCCAGTAGTATAGGGAGGCAAGAGACCCAGTACTTC	CASSIGRQETQYF
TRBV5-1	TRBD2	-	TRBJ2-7	TGCGCCAGCTTTGAGGGGACTAGCGGGAGAAAAGGGTACGAGCAGTACTTC	CASFEGTSGRKGYEQYF
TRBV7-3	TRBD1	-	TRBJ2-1	TGTGCCAGCAGCTCGGGACAGGGGAACAATGAGCAGTTCTTC	CASSSGQGNNEQFF
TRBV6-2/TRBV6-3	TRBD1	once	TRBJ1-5	TGTGCCAGCAGTTACGTGACAGGGAGAGGACAGCCCCAGCATTTT	CASSYVTGRGQPQHF
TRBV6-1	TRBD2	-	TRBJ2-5	TGTGCCAGCAGTGAAGCCGGACTAGCGGGAATCCAGACCCAGTACTTC	CASSEAGLAGIQTQYF